This T cell receptor beta chain was retrieved from a study of graft-versus-host responses after intestinal transplantation. Whole-study context: Each transplant was multivisceral, liver-intestinal, or isolated intestinal. Every recipient underwent anti-thymocyte globulin induction, then tacrolimus and steroids for three to four years. Findings of the study overall: Some GvH clones were seen earlier in gut or blood, suggesting intestinal origin. With peak circulating GvH clone levels came an association with early post-transplant HvG declines.

Comment on this clone: The antigen remains undetermined.

TCRdb keeps only in-frame clones here, not all; method: immunoSEQ multiplex PCR. The data contain 70,000 to 95,000 clones, 90% to 95% of them singletons. The germline V gene encodes CDR1 SGHTA and CDR2 FQGNSA. This CDR3 contains 15 residues. The V and J ends lost 7 bases and 4 bases respectively, with 16 bases between them. The V call is TRBV7-2, the J call TRBJ2-2; D gene ambiguous. The TCR was taken from a human donor who was the organ donor for an intestinal transplant. Sequences were derived from unstimulated CD8+ T cells sorted from spleen or lymph node cells, sampled before transplant. DNA for the CDR3: TGTGCCAGCACCCCCTGGTGGTCCGGCACCGGGGAGCTGTTTTTT. Translating it yields CASTPWWSGTGELFF.